This TCR beta chain was recorded in a study of T cell responses to AZD1222 COVID-19 vaccine. The assay was immunoSEQ multiplex PCR, and TCRdb's table has in-frame clones only and misses some. The sample holds 95,000 to 150,000 clones, around 87% seen once. The sequence was obtained from an adult in good health. Material: peripheral blood, obtained on day 0 of AZD1222 vaccination.

In DNA form, the CDR3 reads TGTGCCAGCAGGCCGGGACTTTATCCTGAAGCTTTCTTT. Protein sequence: CASRPGLYPEAFF. This chain connects TRBV12-3 or TRBV12-4 to TRBJ1-1, with D possibly being TRBD1 (5 bases). This CDR3 spans 13 amino acids. V lost 6 bases to trimming and J lost 6 bases, with 14 bases between them.